These 24 T cell receptor beta chains came from one sample sequenced in a study of monozygotic twins with inflammatory bowel disease. TCRdb derives one entry per CDR3 protein from the 5' RACE reads, leaving out DNA. Its table records 300,000 to 400,000 distinct CDR3 sequences. Sequencing was performed on blood. All receptors derive from a human donor with ulcerative colitis or Crohn's disease, or a healthy co-twin of an affected twin (not recorded which).

The CDR3 here is CASRAFYPTSYEQYF. The rearrangement uses TRBV2 and TRBJ2-7. Per the germline V gene, CDR1 is SNHLY and CDR2 is FYNNEI. The CDR3 contains 15 residues. The full variable domain, rest sourced from reference TRBV2 and TRBJ2-7, is EPEVTQTPSHQVTQMGQEVILRCVPISNHLYFYWYRQILGQKVEFLVSFYNNEISEKSEIFDDQFSVERPDGSNFTLKIRSTKLEDSAMYFCASRAFYPTSYEQYFGPGTRLTVT.

This rearrangement joins TRBV24-1 to TRBJ2-1; TCRdb selects TRBD1, and the lack of DNA leaves this call unchecked. This CDR3 contains 14 residues. Per germline, CDR1 KGHDR and CDR2 SFDVKD. The CDR3 spells CATSRGQGNNEQFF.

The chain links TRBV29-1 to TRBJ1-2; lacking DNA, the TRBD1 call made by TCRdb goes unchecked. This CDR3 comprises 17 residues. CDR1 and CDR2 from the germline V gene are SQVTM and ANQGSEA. This CDR3 is CSVGAKSKPLNGYGYTF.

The V gene is TRBV6-5, the J gene TRBJ2-1; TCRdb's assignment of TRBD1 cannot be checked, as there is no DNA. Germline V gene sequence: CDR1 MNHEY, CDR2 SVGAGI. The CDR3 loop spans 12 amino acids. This chain's CDR3 is CASSRIGNEQFF.

The chain recombines TRBV7-8 with TRBJ2-7; no DNA is available, so the TRBD1 call from TCRdb remains unchecked. CDR1 and CDR2 (germline): SGHVS, FQNEAQ. The CDR3 loop spans 15 amino acids. The CDR3 sequence: CASSLELIEGNEQYF.

This rearrangement joins TRBV5-1 to TRBJ2-5; the D gene TCRdb calls, TRBD2, cannot be checked with no DNA. Germline V gene lookup returns CDR1 SGHRS and CDR2 YFSETQ. The CDR3 covers 16 residues. This CDR3 reads CASSSLYLAAQETQYF. Combining the CDR3 with reference TRBV5-1 and TRBJ2-5 gives the whole variable domain KAGVTQTPRYLIKTRGQQVTLSCSPISGHRSVSWYQQTPGQGLQFLFEYFSETQRNKGNFPGRFSGRQFSNSRSEMNVSTLELGDSALYLCASSSLYLAAQETQYFGPGTRLLVL.

The chain links TRBV19 to TRBJ2-7. This CDR3 has 14 residues. Germline loops: CDR1 LNHDA, CDR2 SQIVND (reference sequence). The CDR3 is CASSPASPSYEQYF.

The chain joins TRBV20-1 to TRBJ2-5; the D gene TCRdb calls, TRBD1, cannot be checked with no DNA. This CDR3 comprises 14 residues. CDR1 and CDR2 (germline): DFQATT, SNEGSKA (reference sequence). The CDR3 here is CSANRAGYQETQYF.

This sequence joins TRBV5-1 and TRBJ1-6; TCRdb returns TRBD1, unconfirmable since there is no DNA. Germline V CDR1 and CDR2: SGHRS, YFSETQ. This CDR3 has 15 residues. CDR3 sequence reads: CASSLQGGTDSPLHF. Using reference TRBV5-1 and TRBJ1-6 for the parts outside the CDR3, the full variable domain is KAGVTQTPRYLIKTRGQQVTLSCSPISGHRSVSWYQQTPGQGLQFLFEYFSETQRNKGNFPGRFSGRQFSNSRSEMNVSTLELGDSALYLCASSLQGGTDSPLHFGNGTRLTVT.

The chain employs TRBV20-1 and TRBJ1-5. There are 15 residues in the CDR3. CDR1 DFQATT and CDR2 SNEGSKA come from the germline V gene (reference sequence). CDR3: CSARGPQGRQQPQHF.

This chain links TRBV10-3 with TRBJ2-2; TCRdb returns TRBD1, unconfirmable since there is no DNA. Germline CDR1 reads ENHRY; CDR2 reads SYGVKD. CDR3 size: 15 residues. CDR3 in amino acids: CAIMDGTGITGELFF.

The chain joins TRBV11-2 to TRBJ2-3; TCRdb selects TRBD2, and the lack of DNA leaves this call unchecked. The germline gives CDR1 SGHAT, CDR2 FQNNGV. The CDR3 is made up of 13 amino acids. CDR3 region: CASSPGGADTQYF.

The rearrangement links TRBV12-3 or TRBV12-4 to TRBJ2-1; no DNA is available, so the TRBD1 call from TCRdb remains unchecked. This CDR3 is built from 14 residues. The CDR3 spells CASGGQGLLNEQFF.

V and J are TRBV11-1 and TRBJ2-3; no DNA is available, so the TRBD1 call from TCRdb remains unchecked. Germline assignment: CDR1 SGHAT and CDR2 FQDESV (reference sequence). The CDR3 totals 19 residues. The CDR3 spells CASSLNLTDRSRATDTQYF.

The V and J genes are TRBV7-2 and TRBJ2-3; TCRdb's assignment of TRBD2 cannot be checked, as there is no DNA. Per the germline V gene, CDR1 is SGHTA and CDR2 is FQGNSA. CDR3 length: 15 residues. The CDR3: CASSPHSGVTDTQYF.

V and J are TRBV9 and TRBJ1-6; the TRBD1 assignment by TCRdb is unverifiable without DNA. The germline CDR1 and CDR2 sequences are SGDLS and YYNGEE. The CDR3 has 11 residues. The CDR3: CASGPLIPLHF.

The V call is TRBV20-1, the J call TRBJ2-1; TCRdb picks TRBD1, but there is no DNA to check that call. The CDR3 contains 12 residues. CDR1 is DFQATT, CDR2 SNEGSKA, per germline (reference sequence). The CDR3: CSAVPRANEQFF.

This chain links TRBV12-3 or TRBV12-4 with TRBJ1-3. The CDR3 runs to 16 residues. CDR3 in amino acids: CASSLFRTGPGNTIYF.

V gene TRBV20-1 combines with J gene TRBJ2-1; the D call of TRBD2 rests on TCRdb alone, since no DNA is present to check it. The CDR3 is made up of 17 amino acids. Germline assignment: CDR1 DFQATT and CDR2 SNEGSKA (reference sequence). CDR3 loop: CSARTPVGLARSNEQFF.

The V call is TRBV12-3 or TRBV12-4, the J call TRBJ2-7; TCRdb's assignment of TRBD2 cannot be checked, as there is no DNA. The CDR3 extends over 16 amino acids. The CDR3 reads CASSRPGLHGSYEQYF.

The gene calls are TRBV5-1 and TRBJ1-1; TCRdb proposes TRBD1, but this gene call is untestable without DNA. The CDR3 spans 15 residues. Germline CDR1 is SGHRS and CDR2 is YFSETQ. The CDR3 here is CASTKRTGARTEAFF.

This chain uses TRBV5-1 with TRBJ2-5; TCRdb's D gene call, TRBD1, goes unchecked for lack of DNA. This CDR3 region has 14 residues. Germline assignment: CDR1 SGHRS and CDR2 YFSETQ. CDR3 in amino acids: CASSPLGAGETQYF.

The chain couples TRBV20-1 to TRBJ1-5. Germline CDR1 is DFQATT and CDR2 is SNEGSKA (reference sequence). The CDR3 consists of 14 residues. The CDR3 sequence: CSARAEAGDQPQHF.

The chain recombines TRBV6-1 with TRBJ2-5; as DNA is missing, the TRBD1 call by TCRdb cannot be tested. CDR3 length: 16 amino acids. Per germline, CDR1 MNHNS and CDR2 SASEGT. This CDR3 is CASRPVTGRAQETQYF.